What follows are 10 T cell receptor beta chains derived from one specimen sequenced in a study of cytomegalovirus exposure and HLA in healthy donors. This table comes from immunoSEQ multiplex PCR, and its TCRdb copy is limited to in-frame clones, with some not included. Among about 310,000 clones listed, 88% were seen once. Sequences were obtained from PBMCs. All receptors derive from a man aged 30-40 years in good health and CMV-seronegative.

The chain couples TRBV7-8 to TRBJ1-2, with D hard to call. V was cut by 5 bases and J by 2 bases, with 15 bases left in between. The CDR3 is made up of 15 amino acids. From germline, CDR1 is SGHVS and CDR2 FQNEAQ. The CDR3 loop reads CASSPSSAVNYGYTF. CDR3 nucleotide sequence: TGTGCCAGCAGCCCCTCCTCCGCGGTAAACTATGGCTACACCTTC.

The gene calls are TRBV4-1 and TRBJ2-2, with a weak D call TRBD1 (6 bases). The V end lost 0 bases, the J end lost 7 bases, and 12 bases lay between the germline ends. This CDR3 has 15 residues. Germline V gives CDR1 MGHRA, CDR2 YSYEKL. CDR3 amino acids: CASSQEYRAVGELFF. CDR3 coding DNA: TGCGCCAGCAGCCAAGAATACAGGGCGGTCGGGGAGCTGTTTTTT.

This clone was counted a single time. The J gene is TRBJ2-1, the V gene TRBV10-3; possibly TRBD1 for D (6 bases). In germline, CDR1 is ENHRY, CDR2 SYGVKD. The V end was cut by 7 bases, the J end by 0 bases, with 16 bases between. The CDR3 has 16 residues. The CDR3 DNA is TGTGCCATCACCGACCCGGACAGAAGCTCCTACAATGAGCAGTTCTTC. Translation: CAITDPDRSSYNEQFF.

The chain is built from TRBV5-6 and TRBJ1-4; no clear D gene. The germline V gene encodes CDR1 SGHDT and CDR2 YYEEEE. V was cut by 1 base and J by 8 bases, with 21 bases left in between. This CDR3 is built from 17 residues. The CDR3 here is CASSLRGARRFREKLFF. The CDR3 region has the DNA TGTGCCAGCAGCTTGCGGGGTGCCAGGCGTTTTCGCGAAAAACTGTTTTTT.

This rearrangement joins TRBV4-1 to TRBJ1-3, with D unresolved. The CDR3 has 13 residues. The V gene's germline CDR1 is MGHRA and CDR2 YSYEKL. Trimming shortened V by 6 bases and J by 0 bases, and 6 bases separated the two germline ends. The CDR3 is CASRSYSGNTIYF. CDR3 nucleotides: TGCGCCAGCAGGAGCTACTCTGGAAACACCATATATTTT.

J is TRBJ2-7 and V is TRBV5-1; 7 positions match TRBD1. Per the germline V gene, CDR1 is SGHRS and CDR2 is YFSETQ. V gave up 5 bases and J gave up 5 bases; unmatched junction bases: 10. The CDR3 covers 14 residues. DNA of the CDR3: TGCGCCAGCAGGGGACCGGGACAGCAGCACGAGCAGTACTTC. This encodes CASRGPGQQHEQYF.

CDR3 residues: CASSERPGQGSYEQYF. CDR3 in DNA: TGTGCCAGCAGTGAAAGACCGGGACAGGGATCCTACGAGCAGTACTTC. The rearrangement links TRBV6-1 to TRBJ2-7; 9 nucleotides line up with TRBD1. V gave up 2 bases and J gave up 1 base; unmatched junction bases: 6. This CDR3 is built from 16 residues. From germline, CDR1 is MNHNS and CDR2 SASEGT.

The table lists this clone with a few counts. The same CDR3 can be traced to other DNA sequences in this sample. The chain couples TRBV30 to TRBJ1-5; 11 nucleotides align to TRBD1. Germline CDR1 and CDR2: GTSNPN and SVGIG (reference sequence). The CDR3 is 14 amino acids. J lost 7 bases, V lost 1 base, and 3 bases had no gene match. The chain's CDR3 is CAWSGTGGGQPQHF. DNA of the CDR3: TGTGCCTGGAGTGGGACAGGGGGCGGACAGCCCCAGCATTTT.

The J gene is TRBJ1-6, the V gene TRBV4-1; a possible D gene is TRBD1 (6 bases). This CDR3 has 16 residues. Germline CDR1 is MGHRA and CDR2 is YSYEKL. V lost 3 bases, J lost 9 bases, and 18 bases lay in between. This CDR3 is CASSQGKTVGGSPLHF. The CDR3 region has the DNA TGCGCCAGCAGCCAGGGTAAGACGGTAGGGGGTTCACCCCTCCACTTT.

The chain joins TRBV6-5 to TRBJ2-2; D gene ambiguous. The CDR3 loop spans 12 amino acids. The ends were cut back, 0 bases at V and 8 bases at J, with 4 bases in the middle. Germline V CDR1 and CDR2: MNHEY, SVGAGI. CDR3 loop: CASSYSRGELFF. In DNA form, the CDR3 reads TGTGCCAGCAGTTACTCGCGGGGGGAGCTGTTTTTT.